This note documents a single T cell receptor beta chain sequence. Germline V gives CDR1 SGHRS, CDR2 YFSETQ. With V trimmed by 0 bases and J by 5 bases, 4 bases remained unmatched. The CDR3 is made up of 15 amino acids. The entry originates in a study of blood T cell repertoires in COVID-19. Study at large: The origin of the acute and convalescent COVID-19 samples was the United States, Italy and Spain. Nucleic acid was either cDNA or gDNA, and it came from T cells, B-cell-depleted T cells, or PBMCs.

The table came from immunoSEQ multiplex PCR; TCRdb's copy has only in-frame clones and leaves some out. Here the sample spans approximately 150,000 clones, approximately 86% being singletons. Sequenced: peripheral blood. This chain connects TRBV5-1 to TRBJ1-5; 8 bases are a match to TRBD1. The receptor was isolated from a woman aged 55 to 70 with acute or convalescent COVID-19. The CDR3: CASSLGTGRYQPQHF. The CDR3 nucleotides read TGCGCCAGCAGCTTGGGGACAGGGCGGTATCAGCCCCAGCATTTT.